The sequence of this TCR beta chain was determined in a study of tumor and adjacent non-tumor tissue in lung cancer. Study in general: The patients, around 10 men and 5 women, were about 31 to 76 with stage I to III disease. On average, productive TCRbeta reads reached roughly 4.2 million per sample. General study findings and limits: Tumor tissue had significantly higher TCR diversity than normal lung.

CDR3 length: 15 residues. CDR1 and CDR2 from the germline V gene are MNHEY and SVGAGI. Comments on this clonotype: Its specificity is unknown. At one boundary the junction diverges from the germline segment, which might be a read error.

The library came from three nested PCR rounds adapted from ARM-PCR protocols. Using its own MiXCR run on the multiplex PCR reads, TCRdb lists one record per CDR3 protein. The data show about 67,000 distinct CDR3 sequences, with roughly three quarters seen just once and more than 40% held by the top ten. No cell sorting was done before RNA was extracted from the tissue. This non-tumor lung sample came from over 3 cm beyond the tumor edge. This clonotype was obtained from a man aged 55 to 69 with non-small cell lung cancer. The sequenced sample consisted of distant non-tumor lung tissue. The chain recombines TRBV6-5 with TRBJ2-7; 9 bases line up with TRBD2. The CDR3 region has the DNA TGTGTCAGCATTTACGACCCACTAGCGGGTGATGAGCAGTACTTC. It is translated as CVSIYDPLAGDEQYF.